Below, one T cell receptor beta chain is given with its context. Its antigen is unidentified. Researchers ran the PCR with 60 Vbeta and 13 Jbeta primers. TCRdb's copy holds only in-frame clones and misses some; the assay was immunoSEQ multiplex PCR. The profile shows some 170,000 clones, about 77% of them singletons. This CDR3 is built from 15 residues. CDR1 and CDR2 (germline): PRHDT, FYEKMQ (reference sequence). With 0 bases removed from V and 0 bases from J, the gap between germline ends came to 6 bases. These data originate in a study of cytomegalovirus exposure and HLA in healthy donors. Whole-study context: Genotyping of 430 or so donors showed that roughly 80% belonged to the Caucasian-associated ancestry cluster. Study-level points and caveats: Later analysis suggested most CMV-associated TCR beta chains were HLA-restricted. Only CMV serostatus was available as immune exposure information.

The chain joins TRBV13 to TRBJ2-1, with D possibly matching TRBD1 (5 bases). The sequence derives from a woman aged 45-60 years in good health and CMV-seronegative. Material for sequencing was PBMCs. CDR3 sequence reads: CASSLGQASYNEQFF. The DNA of the CDR3 is TGTGCCAGCAGCTTAGGACAGGCCTCCTACAATGAGCAGTTCTTC.